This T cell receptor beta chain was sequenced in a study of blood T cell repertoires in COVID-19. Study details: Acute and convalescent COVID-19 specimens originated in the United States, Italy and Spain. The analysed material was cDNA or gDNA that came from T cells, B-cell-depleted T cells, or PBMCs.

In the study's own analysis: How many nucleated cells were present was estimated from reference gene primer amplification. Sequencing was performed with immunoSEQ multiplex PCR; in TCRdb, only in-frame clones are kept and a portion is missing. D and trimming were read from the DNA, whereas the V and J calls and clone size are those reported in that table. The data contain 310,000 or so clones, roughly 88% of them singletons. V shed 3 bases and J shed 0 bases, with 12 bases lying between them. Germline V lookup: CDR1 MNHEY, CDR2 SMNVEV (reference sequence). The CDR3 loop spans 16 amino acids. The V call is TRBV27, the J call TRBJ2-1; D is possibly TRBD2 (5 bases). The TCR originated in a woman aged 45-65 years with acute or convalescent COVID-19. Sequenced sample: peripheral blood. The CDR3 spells CASSLGRDLSYNEQFF. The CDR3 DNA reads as TGTGCCAGCAGTTTGGGTCGGGATCTCTCCTACAATGAGCAGTTCTTC.